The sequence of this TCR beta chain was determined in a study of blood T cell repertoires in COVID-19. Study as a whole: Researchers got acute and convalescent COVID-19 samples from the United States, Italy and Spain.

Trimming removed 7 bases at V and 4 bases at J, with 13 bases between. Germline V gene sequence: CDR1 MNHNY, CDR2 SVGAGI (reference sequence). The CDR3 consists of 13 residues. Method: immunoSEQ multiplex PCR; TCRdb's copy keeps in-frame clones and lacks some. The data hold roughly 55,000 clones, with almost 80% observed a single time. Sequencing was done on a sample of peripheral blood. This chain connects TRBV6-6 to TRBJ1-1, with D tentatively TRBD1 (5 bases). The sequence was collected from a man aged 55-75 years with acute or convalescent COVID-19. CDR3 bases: TGTGCCAGCAACCAGGGTAGAGGCACTGAAGCTTTCTTT. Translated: CASNQGRGTEAFF.